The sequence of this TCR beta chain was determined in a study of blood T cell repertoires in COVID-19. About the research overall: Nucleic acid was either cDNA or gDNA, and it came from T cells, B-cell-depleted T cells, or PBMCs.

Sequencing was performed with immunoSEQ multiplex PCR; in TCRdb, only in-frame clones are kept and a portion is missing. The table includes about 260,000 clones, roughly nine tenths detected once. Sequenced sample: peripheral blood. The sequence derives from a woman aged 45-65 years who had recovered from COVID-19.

CDR3 sequence reads: CASQTGGEDTQYF. CDR3 DNA: TGTGCCAGCCAGACAGGGGGCGAAGATACGCAGTATTTT. V usage is TRBV6-5 and J usage is TRBJ2-3; 10 nucleotides agree with TRBD1. V dropped 8 bases and J dropped 5; count of bases not matched to a gene: 4. The CDR3 is 13 amino acids. The germline gives CDR1 MNHEY, CDR2 SVGAGI.